One T cell receptor beta chain is described in this entry. The germline V and J ends were trimmed by 6 bases and 4 bases, with 12 bases remaining between them. CDR1 is MNHEY and CDR2 is SVGAGI in the germline V gene. This CDR3 region has 13 residues. The method was immunoSEQ multiplex PCR; TCRdb's version includes in-frame clones alone and lacks a portion of them. The sample holds around 200,000 clones; roughly 85% are singletons and the top ten take roughly a sixth. This sample is drawn from a study of blood T cell repertoires in COVID-19. Participants came from roughly 25 US areas, aged roughly 18 to 95 years.

The chain recombines TRBV6-5 with TRBJ1-2; the D is unclear. The specimen sequenced was PBMCs or T cells enriched from blood (not recorded which). The origin of this receptor is a man in his forties who had recovered from COVID-19. Written as DNA, the CDR3 is TGTGCCAGCAGACCCGGAGGAACCTATGGCTACACCTTC. This translates into CASRPGGTYGYTF.